This T cell receptor (beta chain) is drawn from a study of cytotoxic CD8 clonotypes in ibrutinib-treated CLL. Data came from immunoSEQ multiplex PCR; TCRdb stores just in-frame clones and leaves some out. Of more than 70,000 clones in the sample, roughly 77% were seen once. The CDR3 has 17 residues. CDR1 and CDR2 from the germline V gene are SGHVS and FQNEAQ. With 5 bases clipped from V and 0 bases from J, the junction kept 10 bases outside the gene matches. The sequence was obtained from a human donor with chronic lymphocytic leukemia. The sequenced sample was PBMCs, obtained after 12 months of ibrutinib treatment. The chain combines TRBV7-8 with TRBJ2-3, with 8 bases matching TRBD2. The CDR3 DNA reads TGTGCCAGCAGCCCCCGAACTAGCGGCCCTAGCACAGATACGCAGTATTTT. Translated: CASSPRTSGPSTDTQYF.